This T cell receptor (beta chain) was obtained from a study of blood T cell repertoires in COVID-19. In the study overall: The United States, Italy and Spain provided the acute and convalescent COVID-19 samples.

Participant ages covered roughly 18 to 89 years across 24 US areas. Participant-given clinical history determined each cohort assignment. Original methodology: Estimation of nucleated cell counts was performed using reference gene primer amplification. Assay: immunoSEQ multiplex PCR; the TCRdb copy retains only in-frame clones and omits some. V and J calls and clone size are those listed in that table; D and trimming were worked out from the DNA. Of more than 300,000 clones detected, nearly 90% appear once; the ten largest clones hold 5.5% to 6%. Sequencing was performed on PBMCs or T cells enriched from blood (not recorded which). The sequence was obtained from a woman aged 30 to 39 who had recovered from COVID-19.

CDR3 amino acids: CASSLVVRANTGELFF. The CDR3 nucleotides are TGCGCCAGCAGTCTCGTAGTTCGCGCGAACACCGGGGAGCTGTTTTTT. The V and J genes are TRBV23-1 and TRBJ2-2; D is unresolved. TRBV23-1 is labeled an ORF, and its function is uncertain. V was trimmed by 4 bases and J by 0 bases, leaving 12 bases between them. The CDR3 loop spans 16 amino acids.